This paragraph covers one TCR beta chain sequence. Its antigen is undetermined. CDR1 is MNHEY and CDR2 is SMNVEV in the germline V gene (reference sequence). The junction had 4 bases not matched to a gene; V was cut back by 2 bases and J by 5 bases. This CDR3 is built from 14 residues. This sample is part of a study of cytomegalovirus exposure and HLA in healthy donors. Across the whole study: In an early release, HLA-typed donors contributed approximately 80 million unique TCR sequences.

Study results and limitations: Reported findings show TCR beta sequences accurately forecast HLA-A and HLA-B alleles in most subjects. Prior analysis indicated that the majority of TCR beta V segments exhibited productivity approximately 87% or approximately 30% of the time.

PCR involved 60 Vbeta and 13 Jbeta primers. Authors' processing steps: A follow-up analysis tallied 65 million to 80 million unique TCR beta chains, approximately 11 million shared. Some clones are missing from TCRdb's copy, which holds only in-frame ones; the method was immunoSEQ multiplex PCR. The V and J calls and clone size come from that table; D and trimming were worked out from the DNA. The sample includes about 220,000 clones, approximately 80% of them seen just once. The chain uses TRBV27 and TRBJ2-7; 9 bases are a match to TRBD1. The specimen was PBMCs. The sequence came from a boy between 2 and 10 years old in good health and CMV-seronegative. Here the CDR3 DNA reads TGTGCCAGCAGTTTAAAACAGGGGGCCCACGAGCAGTACTTC. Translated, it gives CASSLKQGAHEQYF.